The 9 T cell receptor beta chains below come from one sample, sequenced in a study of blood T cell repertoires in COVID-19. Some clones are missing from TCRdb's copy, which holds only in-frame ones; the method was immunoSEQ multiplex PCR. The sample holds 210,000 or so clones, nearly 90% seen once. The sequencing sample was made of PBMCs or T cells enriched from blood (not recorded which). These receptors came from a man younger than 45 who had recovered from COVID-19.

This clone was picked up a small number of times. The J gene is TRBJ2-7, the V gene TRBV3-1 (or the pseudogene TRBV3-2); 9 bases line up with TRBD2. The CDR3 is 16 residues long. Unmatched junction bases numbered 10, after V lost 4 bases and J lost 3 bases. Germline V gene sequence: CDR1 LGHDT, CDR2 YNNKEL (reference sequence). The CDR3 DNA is TGTGCCAGCAGCCTCCTCCAAGCGGGGGGAAGCTACGAGCAGTACTTC. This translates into CASSLLQAGGSYEQYF.

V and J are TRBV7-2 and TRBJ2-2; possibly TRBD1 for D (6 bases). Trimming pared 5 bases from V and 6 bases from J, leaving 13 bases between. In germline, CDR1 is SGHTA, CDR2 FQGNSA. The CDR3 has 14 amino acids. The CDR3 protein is CASSRVGAAGELFF. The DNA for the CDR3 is TGTGCCAGCAGCAGAGTGGGGGCCGCCGGGGAGCTGTTTTTT.

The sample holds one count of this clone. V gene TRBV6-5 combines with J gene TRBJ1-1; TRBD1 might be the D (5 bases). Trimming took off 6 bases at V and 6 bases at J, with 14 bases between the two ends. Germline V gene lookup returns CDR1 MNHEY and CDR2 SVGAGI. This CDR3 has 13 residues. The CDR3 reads CASRMTASAEAFF. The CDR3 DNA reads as TGTGCCAGCAGGATGACAGCCTCCGCTGAAGCTTTCTTT.

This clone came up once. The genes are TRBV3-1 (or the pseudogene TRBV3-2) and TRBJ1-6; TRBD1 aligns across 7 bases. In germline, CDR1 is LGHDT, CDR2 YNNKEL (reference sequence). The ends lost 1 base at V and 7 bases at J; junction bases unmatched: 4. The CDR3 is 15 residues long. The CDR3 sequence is CASSQGDSANSPLHF. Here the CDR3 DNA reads TGTGCCAGCAGCCAAGGGGACAGCGCAAATTCACCCCTCCACTTT.

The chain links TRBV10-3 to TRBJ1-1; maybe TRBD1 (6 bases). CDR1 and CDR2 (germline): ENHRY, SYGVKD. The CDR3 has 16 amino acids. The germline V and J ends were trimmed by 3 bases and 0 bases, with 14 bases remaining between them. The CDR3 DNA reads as TGTGCCATCAGTGAAGGGGGGGCACAGATGAACACTGAAGCTTTCTTT. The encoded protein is CAISEGGAQMNTEAFF.

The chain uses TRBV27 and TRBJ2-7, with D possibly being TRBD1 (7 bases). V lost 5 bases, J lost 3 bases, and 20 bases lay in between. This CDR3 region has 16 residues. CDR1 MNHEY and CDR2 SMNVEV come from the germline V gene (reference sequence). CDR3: CASSPTPQGGRYEQYF. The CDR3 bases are TGTGCCAGCAGTCCTACCCCCCAGGGGGGACGCTACGAGCAGTACTTC.

CDR3 protein: CASSFTSGGLSYEQYF. As DNA, the CDR3 is TGTGCCAGCAGCTTCACTAGCGGGGGCCTCTCCTACGAGCAGTACTTC. The rearrangement uses TRBV7-3 and TRBJ2-7; 11 bases map to TRBD2. Germline CDR1 and CDR2: SGHTA and FQGTGA. There are 16 residues in the CDR3. Unmatched junction bases numbered 4, after V lost 3 bases and J lost 0 bases.

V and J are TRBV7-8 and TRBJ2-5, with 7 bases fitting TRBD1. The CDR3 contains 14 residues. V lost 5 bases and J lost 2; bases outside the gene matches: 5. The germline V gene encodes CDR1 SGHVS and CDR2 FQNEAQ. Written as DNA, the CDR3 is TGTGCCAGCAGCCTTGGGACAGTTCAAGAGACCCAGTACTTC. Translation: CASSLGTVQETQYF.

The CDR3 region has the DNA TGCGCCAGCAGGGAGAACAATCAGCCCCAGCATTTT. It yields the protein CASRENNQPQHF. The chain employs TRBV23-1 and TRBJ1-5, with D hard to call. TRBV23-1 is classed as an ORF, of uncertain function. The CDR3 has 12 residues. Trimming removed 6 bases from V and 3 bases from J, with 6 bases in between.